Listed below are T cell receptor beta chains from one sample, sequenced in a study of T cells after posttransplantation cyclophosphamide. Some clones are missing from TCRdb's copy, which holds only in-frame ones; the method was immunoSEQ multiplex PCR. Observed are 34,000 or so clones, no singletons, with the top ten taking 6.5% to 7%. The sample consisted of PBMCs. The receptors originated from a woman aged 50 to 60 in good health and a related stem cell transplant donor. Both conserved end residues are part of each CDR3.

V	J	CDR3
TRBV19	TRBJ2-7	CASSIQDSYEQYF
TRBV7-9	TRBJ2-2	CASSLYTGGSLNTGELFF
TRBV5-8	TRBJ1-2	CASSFTSNYGYTF
TRBV2	TRBJ1-5	CASSDRGPQPQHF
TRBV28	TRBJ2-3	CASVQKNKQLGLTTDTQYF
TRBV6-2/TRBV6-3	TRBJ2-1	CASSYSRGRDNEQFF
TRBV2	TRBJ1-4	CASSWDRVNEKLFF
TRBV28	TRBJ2-7	CASSFVGAYEQYF
TRBV28	TRBJ1-5	CASSLGRDTQPQHF
TRBV29-1	TRBJ2-7	CSVEDYEPTGFRLF
TRBV11-3	TRBJ1-1	CASSLGRNTEAFF
TRBV12-5	TRBJ2-1	CASGKRITGVGEQFF
TRBV19	TRBJ2-7	CASSIVGQGGEQYF
TRBV29-1	TRBJ2-7	CSVSGGNRGYEQYF
TRBV6-2/TRBV6-3	TRBJ2-7	CATGGYGGSYEQYF
TRBV11-2	TRBJ1-2	CASSLDRGQGYGYTF
TRBV5-4	TRBJ2-7	CASSRGGRYEQYF
TRBV2	TRBJ1-2	CASKDRGLGYGYTF
TRBV19	TRBJ2-1	CASSFAREWGEDEQFF
TRBV4-3	TRBJ1-1	CASSLGPGMNTEAFF
TRBV14	TRBJ2-1	CASRRTGQGDEQFF